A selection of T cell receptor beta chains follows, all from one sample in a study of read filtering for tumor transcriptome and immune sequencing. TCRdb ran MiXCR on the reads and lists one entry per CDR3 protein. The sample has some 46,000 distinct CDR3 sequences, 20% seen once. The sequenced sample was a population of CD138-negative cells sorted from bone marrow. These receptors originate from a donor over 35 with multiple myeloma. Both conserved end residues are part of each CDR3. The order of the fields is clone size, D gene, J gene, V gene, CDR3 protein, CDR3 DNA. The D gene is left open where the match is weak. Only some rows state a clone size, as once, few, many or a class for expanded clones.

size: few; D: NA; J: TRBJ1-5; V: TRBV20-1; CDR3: CSARPRGLGVNQPQHF; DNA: TGCAGTGCTAGACCCCGCGGTTTGGGGGTCAATCAGCCCCAGCATTTT
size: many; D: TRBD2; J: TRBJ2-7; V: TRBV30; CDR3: CAWSGPGLAGVEQYF; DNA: TGTGCCTGGAGTGGCCCGGGACTAGCGGGAGTCGAGCAGTACTTC
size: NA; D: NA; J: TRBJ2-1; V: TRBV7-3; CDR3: CASSPRGARPYNEQFF; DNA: TGTGCCAGCAGTCCACGGGGCGCGAGGCCCTACAATGAGCAGTTCTTC
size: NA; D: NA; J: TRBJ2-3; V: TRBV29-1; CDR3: CSVEQGPTDMRYF; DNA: TGCAGCGTTGAGCAGGGCCCCACAGATATGCGGTATTTT
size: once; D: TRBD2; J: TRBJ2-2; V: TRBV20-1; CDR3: CSARTSGNTGELFF; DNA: TGCAGTGCAAGGACTAGCGGGAACACCGGGGAGCTGTTTTTT
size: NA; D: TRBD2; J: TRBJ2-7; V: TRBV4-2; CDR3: CSSSQDLVLAIEQYF; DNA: TGTTCCAGCAGCCAAGATTTGGTACTAGCGATCGAGCAGTACTTC
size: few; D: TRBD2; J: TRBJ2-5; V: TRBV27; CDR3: CASRNIAGVGETQYF; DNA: TGTGCCAGCAGGAATATAGCGGGAGTAGGGGAGACCCAGTACTTC
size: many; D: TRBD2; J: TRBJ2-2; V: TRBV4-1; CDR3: CASSRAGGPPNTGELFF; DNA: TGCGCCAGCAGTCGAGCGGGAGGGCCTCCAAACACCGGGGAGCTGTTTTTT
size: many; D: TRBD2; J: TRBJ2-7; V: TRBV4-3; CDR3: CASSQYSRSGTSGYEQYF; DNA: TGCGCCAGCAGCCAATACTCTCGGTCCGGGACTAGCGGATACGAGCAGTACTTC
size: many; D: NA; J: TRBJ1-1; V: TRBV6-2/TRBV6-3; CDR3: CASRQNDGTEAFF; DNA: TGTGCCAGCAGGCAGAATGATGGCACTGAAGCTTTCTTT
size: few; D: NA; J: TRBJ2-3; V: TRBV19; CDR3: CASMGGYRSDTLYF; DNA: TGTGCCAGTATGGGCGGCTATCGATCCGACACGCTGTATTTT
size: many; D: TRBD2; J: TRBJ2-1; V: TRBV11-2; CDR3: CASSLGRKVAGGSYNEQFF; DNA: TGTGCCAGCAGCTTAGGAAGGAAGGTAGCGGGAGGAAGCTACAATGAGCAGTTCTTC
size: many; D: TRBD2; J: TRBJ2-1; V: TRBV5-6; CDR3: CASSLAGGSPNEQFF; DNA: TGTGCCAGCAGCTTGGCGGGGGGTTCCCCCAATGAGCAGTTCTTC
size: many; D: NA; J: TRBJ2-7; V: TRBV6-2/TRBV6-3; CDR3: CASSYAPAGNSYEQYF; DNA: TGTGCCAGCAGTTACGCTCCGGCGGGTAACTCCTACGAGCAGTACTTC
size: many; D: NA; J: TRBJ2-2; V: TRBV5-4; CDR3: CASSSNTGELFF; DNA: TGTGCCAGCAGCTCTAACACCGGGGAGCTGTTTTTT
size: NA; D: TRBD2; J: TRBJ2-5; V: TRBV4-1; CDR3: CASSLSGMFGETQYF; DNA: TGCGCCAGCAGCCTTAGCGGGATGTTCGGGGAGACCCAGTACTTC
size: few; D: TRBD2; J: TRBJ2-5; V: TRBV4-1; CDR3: CASSQDEEREVQETQYF; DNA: TGCGCCAGCAGCCAAGATGAAGAGCGGGAGGTCCAAGAGACCCAGTACTTC